The clone carrying this T cell receptor (beta chain) was seen a handful of times. This sample was taken from a study of post-analysis software for immune sequencing data. The library was made from cDNA and included unique molecular identifiers. From the PCR reads, TCRdb called clonotypes with MiXCR, one entry per CDR3 protein. The profile shows about 800,000 distinct CDR3 sequences, 30% of them singletons. The receptor was isolated from a girl aged 10 to 17 with multiple sclerosis. The sequenced sample was blood.

The CDR3 bases are TGTGCCAGCAGTCGGGTACGGGATATTCTCGCAGATACGCAGTATTTT. Protein: CASSRVRDILADTQYF. This sequence joins TRBV6-6 and TRBJ2-3; D is possibly TRBD2 (5 bases). V lost 5 bases, J lost 4 bases, and 19 bases lay in between. This CDR3 region has 16 residues. Germline CDR1 reads MNHNY; CDR2 reads SVGAGI (reference sequence).